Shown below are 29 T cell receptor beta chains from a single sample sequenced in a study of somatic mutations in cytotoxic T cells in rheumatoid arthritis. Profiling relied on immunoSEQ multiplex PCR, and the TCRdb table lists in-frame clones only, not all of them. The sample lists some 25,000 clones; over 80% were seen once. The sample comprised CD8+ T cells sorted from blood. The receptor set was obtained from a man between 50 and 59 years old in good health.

The CDR3 bases are TGCGCCAGCAGCCAAGATGGGCTCGGAACCTACGAGCAGTACTTC. Translating it yields CASSQDGLGTYEQYF. The chain combines TRBV4-1 with TRBJ2-7; D uncertain. The germline CDR1 and CDR2 sequences are MGHRA and YSYEKL. V lost 0 bases to trimming and J lost 2 bases, with 11 bases between them. The CDR3 totals 15 residues.

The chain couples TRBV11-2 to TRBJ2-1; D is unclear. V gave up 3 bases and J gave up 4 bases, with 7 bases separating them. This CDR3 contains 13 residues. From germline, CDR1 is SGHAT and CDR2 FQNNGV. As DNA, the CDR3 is TGTGCCAGCAGCTTTAACGGGTACAATGAGCAGTTCTTC. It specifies CASSFNGYNEQFF.

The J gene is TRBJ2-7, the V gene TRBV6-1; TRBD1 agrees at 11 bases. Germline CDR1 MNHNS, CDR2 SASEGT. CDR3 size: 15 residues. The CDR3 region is CATKRGGQGAYEQYF. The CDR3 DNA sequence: TGTGCGACCAAAAGGGGGGGACAGGGGGCCTACGAGCAGTACTTC.

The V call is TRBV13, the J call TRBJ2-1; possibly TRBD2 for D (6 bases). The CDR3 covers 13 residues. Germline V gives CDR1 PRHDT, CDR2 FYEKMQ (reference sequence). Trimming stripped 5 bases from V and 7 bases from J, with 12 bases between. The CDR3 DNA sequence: TGTGCCAGCAGCCCAGGACGGGGGAATGAGCAGTTCTTC. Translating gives CASSPGRGNEQFF.

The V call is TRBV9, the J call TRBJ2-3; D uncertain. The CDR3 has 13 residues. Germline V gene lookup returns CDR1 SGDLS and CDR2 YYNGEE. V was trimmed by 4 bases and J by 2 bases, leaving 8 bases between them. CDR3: CASSSTFTDTQYF. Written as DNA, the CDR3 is TGTGCCAGCAGCTCGACATTCACAGATACGCAGTATTTT.

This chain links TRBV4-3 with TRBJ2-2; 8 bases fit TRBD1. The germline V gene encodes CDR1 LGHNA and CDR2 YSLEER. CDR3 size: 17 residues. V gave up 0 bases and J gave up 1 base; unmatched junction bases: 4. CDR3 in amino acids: CASSQDHDRGNTGELFF. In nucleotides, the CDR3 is TGCGCCAGCAGCCAAGATCATGACAGGGGGAACACCGGGGAGCTGTTTTTT.

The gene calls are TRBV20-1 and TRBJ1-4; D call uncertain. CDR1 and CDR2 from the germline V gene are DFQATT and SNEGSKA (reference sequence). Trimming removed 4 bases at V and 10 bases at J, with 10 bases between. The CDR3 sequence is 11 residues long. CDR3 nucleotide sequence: TGCAGTGCTAAAGGAGAAGGAAAACTGTTTTTT. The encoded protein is CSAKGEGKLFF.

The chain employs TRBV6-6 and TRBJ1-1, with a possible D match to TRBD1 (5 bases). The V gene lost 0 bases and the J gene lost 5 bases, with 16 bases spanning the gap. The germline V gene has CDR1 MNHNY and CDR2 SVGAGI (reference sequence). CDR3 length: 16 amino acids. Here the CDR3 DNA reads TGTGCCAGCAGTTACTCCGCCTCAGGGAAGTGGACTGAAGCTTTCTTT. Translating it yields CASSYSASGKWTEAFF.

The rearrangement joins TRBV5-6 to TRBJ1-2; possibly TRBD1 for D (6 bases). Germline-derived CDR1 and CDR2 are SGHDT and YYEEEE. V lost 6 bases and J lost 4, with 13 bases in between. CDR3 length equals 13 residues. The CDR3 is CASTQGGGYGYTF. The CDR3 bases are TGTGCCAGCACACAGGGAGGGGGCTATGGCTACACCTTC.

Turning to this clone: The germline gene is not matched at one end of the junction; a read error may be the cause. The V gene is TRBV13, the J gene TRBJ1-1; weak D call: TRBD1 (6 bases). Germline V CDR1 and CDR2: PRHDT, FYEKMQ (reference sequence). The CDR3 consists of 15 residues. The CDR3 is CASSLGYRENAEAFF. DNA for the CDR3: TGTGCCAGCAGCTTAGGTTACAGGGAGAACGCTGAAGCTTTCTTT.

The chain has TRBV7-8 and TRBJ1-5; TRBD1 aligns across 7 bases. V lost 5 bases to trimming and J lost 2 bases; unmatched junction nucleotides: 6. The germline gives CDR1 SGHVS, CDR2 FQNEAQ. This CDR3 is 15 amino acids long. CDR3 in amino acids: CASSKGGSGNQPQHF. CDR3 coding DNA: TGTGCCAGCAGCAAAGGGGGCTCGGGCAATCAGCCCCAGCATTTT.

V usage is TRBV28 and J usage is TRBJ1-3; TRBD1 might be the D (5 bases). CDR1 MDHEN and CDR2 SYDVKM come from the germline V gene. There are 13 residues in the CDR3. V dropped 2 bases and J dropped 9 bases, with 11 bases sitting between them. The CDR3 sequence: CASSLPRVGTIYF. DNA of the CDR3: TGTGCCAGCAGTTTACCCAGGGTTGGCACCATATATTTT.

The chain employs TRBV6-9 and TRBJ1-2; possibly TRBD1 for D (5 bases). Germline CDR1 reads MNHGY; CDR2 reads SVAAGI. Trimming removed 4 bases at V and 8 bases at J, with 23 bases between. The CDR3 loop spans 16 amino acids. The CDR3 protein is CASSFSGGQGNWGYTF. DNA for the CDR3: TGTGCCAGCAGTTTTTCAGGAGGGCAGGGAAATTGGGGCTACACCTTC.

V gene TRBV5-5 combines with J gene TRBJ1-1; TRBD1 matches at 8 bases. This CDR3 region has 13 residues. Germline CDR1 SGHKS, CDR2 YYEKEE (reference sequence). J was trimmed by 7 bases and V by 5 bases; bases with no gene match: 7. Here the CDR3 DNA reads TGTGCCAGCAGACTCGACAGGGGCCATGAAGCTTTCTTT. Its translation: CASRLDRGHEAFF.

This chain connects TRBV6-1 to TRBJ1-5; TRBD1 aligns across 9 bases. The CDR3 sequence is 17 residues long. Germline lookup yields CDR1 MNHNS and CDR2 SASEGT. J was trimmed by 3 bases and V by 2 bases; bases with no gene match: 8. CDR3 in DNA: TGTGCCAGCAGTGAATTCAGGACAGGGGACCTCAATCAGCCCCAGCATTTT. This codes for CASSEFRTGDLNQPQHF.

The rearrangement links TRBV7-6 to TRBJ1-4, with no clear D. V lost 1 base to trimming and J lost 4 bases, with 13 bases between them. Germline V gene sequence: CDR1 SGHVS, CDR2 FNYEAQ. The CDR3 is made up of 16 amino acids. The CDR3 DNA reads TGTGCCAGCAGCTTAGGGACTACAGCCCTTAATGAAAAACTGTTTTTT. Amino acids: CASSLGTTALNEKLFF.

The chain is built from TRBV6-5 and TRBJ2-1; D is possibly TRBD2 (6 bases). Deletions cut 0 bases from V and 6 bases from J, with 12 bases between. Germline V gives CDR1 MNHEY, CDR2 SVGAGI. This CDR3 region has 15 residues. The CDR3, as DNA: TGTGCCAGCAGTTACTCGATTACTAGCTCCAATGAGCAGTTCTTC. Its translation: CASSYSITSSNEQFF.

The CDR3 spells CASIHPGGTEAFF. DNA for the CDR3: TGCGCCAGCATCCATCCAGGGGGCACTGAAGCTTTCTTT. V usage is TRBV5-1 and J usage is TRBJ1-1, with 7 nucleotides matching TRBD1. This CDR3 spans 13 amino acids. CDR1 SGHRS and CDR2 YFSETQ come from the germline V gene. V gave up 6 bases and J gave up 4 bases; unmatched junction bases: 6. The full variable domain, in which reference TRBV5-1 and TRBJ1-1 provide the parts outside the CDR3, is KAGVTQTPRYLIKTRGQQVTLSCSPISGHRSVSWYQQTPGQGLQFLFEYFSETQRNKGNFPGRFSGRQFSNSRSEMNVSTLELGDSALYLCASIHPGGTEAFFGQGTRLTVV.

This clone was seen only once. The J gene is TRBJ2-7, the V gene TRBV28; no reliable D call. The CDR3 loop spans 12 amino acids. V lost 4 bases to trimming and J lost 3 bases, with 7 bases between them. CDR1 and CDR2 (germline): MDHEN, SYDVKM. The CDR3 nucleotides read TGTGCCAGCAGTTCGCGACTCTACGAGCAGTACTTC. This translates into CASSSRLYEQYF.

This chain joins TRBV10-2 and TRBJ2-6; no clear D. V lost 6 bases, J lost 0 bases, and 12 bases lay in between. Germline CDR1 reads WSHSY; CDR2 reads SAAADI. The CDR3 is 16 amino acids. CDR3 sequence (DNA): TGCGCCAGCAGAACCGGCACCGTCTCTGGGGCCAACGTCCTGACTTTC. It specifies CASRTGTVSGANVLTF.

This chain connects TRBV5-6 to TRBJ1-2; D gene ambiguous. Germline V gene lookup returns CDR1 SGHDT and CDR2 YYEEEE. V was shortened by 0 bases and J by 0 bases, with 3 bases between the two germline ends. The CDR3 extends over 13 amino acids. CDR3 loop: CASSLGANYGYTF. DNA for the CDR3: TGTGCCAGCAGCTTGGGCGCTAACTATGGCTACACCTTC.

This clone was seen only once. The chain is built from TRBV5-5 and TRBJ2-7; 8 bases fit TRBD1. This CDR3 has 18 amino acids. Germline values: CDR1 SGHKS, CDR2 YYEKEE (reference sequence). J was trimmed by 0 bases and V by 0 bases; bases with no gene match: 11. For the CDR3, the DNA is TGTGCCAGCAGCTTGGAAATGGAGGACAGGGTGAGCTCCTACGAGCAGTACTTC. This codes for CASSLEMEDRVSSYEQYF.

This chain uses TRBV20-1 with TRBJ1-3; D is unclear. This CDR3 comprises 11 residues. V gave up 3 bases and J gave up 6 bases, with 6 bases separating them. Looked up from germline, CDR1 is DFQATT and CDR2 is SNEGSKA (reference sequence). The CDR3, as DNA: TGCAGTGCTAGCCGCCCAAACACCATATATTTT. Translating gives CSASRPNTIYF.

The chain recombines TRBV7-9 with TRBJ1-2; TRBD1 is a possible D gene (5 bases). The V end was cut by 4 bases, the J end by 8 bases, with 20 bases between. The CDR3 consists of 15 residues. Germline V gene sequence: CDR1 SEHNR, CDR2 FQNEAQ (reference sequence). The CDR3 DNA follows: TGTGCCAGCAGCTCCGGGGGGGGGACTGAAGGAGGCTACACCTTC. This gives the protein CASSSGGGTEGGYTF.

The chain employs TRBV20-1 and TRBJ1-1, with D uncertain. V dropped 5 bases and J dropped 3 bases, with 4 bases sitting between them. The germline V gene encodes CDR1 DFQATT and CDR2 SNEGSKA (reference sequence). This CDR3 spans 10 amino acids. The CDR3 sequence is CSAVYTEAFF. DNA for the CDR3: TGCAGTGCTGTGTACACTGAAGCTTTCTTT.

The CDR3 DNA follows: TGTGCCAGCAGCCCCAGCAAAGTAGGGACCCTAGCCAAAAACATTCAGTACTTC. Amino acids: CASSPSKVGTLAKNIQYF. The gene calls are TRBV7-9 and TRBJ2-4; D possibly matches TRBD1 or TRBD2 (5 bases each). Germline V gene lookup returns CDR1 SEHNR and CDR2 FQNEAQ (reference sequence). Trimming cost V 5 bases and J 0 bases, with 20 bases left between them. This CDR3 has 18 residues.

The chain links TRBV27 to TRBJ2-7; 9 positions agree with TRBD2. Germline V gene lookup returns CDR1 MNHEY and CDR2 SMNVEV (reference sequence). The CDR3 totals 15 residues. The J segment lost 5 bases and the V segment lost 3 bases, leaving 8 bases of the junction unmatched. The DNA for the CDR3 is TGTGCCAGCAGTTTTGGGGCTAGCGGGATCGACGAGCAGTACTTC. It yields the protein CASSFGASGIDEQYF.

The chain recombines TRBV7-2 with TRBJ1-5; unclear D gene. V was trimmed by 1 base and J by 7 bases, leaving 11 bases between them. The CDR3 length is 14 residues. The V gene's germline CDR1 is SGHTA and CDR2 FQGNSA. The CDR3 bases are TGTGCCAGCAGCTTAGGTATGGGTTGGCAGCCCCAGCATTTT. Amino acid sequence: CASSLGMGWQPQHF.

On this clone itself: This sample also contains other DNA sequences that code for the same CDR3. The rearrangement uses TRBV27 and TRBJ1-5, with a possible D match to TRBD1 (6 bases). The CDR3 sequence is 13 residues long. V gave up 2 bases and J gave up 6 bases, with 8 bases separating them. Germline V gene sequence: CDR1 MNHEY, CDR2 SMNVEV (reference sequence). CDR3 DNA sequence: TGTGCCAGCAGTTTAGGGGGCGGTCAGCCCCAGCATTTT. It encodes CASSLGGGQPQHF.